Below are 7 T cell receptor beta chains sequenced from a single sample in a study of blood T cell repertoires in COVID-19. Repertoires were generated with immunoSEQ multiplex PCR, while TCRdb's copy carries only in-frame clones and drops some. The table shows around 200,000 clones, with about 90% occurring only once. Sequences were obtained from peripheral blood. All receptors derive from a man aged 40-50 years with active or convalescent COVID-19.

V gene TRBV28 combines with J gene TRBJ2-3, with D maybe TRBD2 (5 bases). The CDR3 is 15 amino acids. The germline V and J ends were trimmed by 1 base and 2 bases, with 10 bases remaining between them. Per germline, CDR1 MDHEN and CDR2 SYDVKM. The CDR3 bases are TGTGCCAGCAGTTTATCTAGCCCACCCACAGATACGCAGTATTTT. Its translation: CASSLSSPPTDTQYF.

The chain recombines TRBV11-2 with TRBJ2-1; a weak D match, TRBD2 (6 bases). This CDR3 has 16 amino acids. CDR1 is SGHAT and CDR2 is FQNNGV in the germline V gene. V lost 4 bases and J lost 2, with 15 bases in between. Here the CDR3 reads CASSSLSGKTYNEQFF. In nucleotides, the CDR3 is TGTGCCAGCAGCTCCCTTAGCGGAAAAACCTACAATGAGCAGTTCTTC.

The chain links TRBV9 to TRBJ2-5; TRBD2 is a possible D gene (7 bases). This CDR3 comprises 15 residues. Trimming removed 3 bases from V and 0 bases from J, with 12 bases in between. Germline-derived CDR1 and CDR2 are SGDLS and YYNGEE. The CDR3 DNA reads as TGTGCCAGCAGCGAGGAGGGGGGGGACCAAGAGACCCAGTACTTC. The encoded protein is CASSEEGGDQETQYF.

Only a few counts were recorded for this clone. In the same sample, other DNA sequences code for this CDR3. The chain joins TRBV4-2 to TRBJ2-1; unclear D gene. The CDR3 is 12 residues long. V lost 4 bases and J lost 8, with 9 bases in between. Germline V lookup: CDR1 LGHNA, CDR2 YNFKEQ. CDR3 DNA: TGTGCCAGCAGCCTTGATCGGGATGAGCAGTTCTTC. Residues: CASSLDRDEQFF.

The CDR3 DNA is TGTGCCAGCAGCTTAACTAGGGGTTTGACTGAAGCTTTCTTT. Protein: CASSLTRGLTEAFF. The chain has TRBV7-3 and TRBJ1-1; D perhaps matches TRBD1 (5 bases). Trimming removed 0 bases at V and 5 bases at J, with 10 bases between. In germline, CDR1 is SGHTA, CDR2 FQGTGA. The CDR3 is 14 residues long.

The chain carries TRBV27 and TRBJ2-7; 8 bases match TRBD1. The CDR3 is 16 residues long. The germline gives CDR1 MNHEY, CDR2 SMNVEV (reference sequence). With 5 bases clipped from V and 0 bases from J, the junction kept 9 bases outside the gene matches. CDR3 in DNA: TGTGCCAGCAGTCCAACTCGGGACAGGAGCTCCTACGAGCAGTACTTC. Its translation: CASSPTRDRSSYEQYF.

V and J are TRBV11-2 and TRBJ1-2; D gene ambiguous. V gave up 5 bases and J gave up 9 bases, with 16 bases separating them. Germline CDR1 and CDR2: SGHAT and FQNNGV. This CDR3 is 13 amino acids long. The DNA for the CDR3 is TGTGCCAGCAGCCGAGGGTTGCGCGACCGCTACACCTTC. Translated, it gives CASSRGLRDRYTF.